These 28 T cell receptor beta chains came from one sample sequenced in a study of OX40 agonist ivuxolimab in advanced cancers. Using immunoSEQ multiplex PCR, the repertoire was profiled, and TCRdb retains in-frame clones only, with some absent. The data contain tens of thousands of clones, approximately 91% of them singletons. The sequences come from CD4+ or CD8+ T cells sorted from blood, collected in a trial of the OX40 agonist ivuxolimab. These receptors came from an adult with an advanced solid tumor such as melanoma, head and neck, liver or kidney cancer.

The rearrangement joins TRBV2 to TRBJ2-7; TRBD2 aligns across 7 bases. Trimming took 7 bases from V and 0 from J; bases not matched to a gene: 9. CDR3 length: 15 residues. Per germline, CDR1 SNHLY and CDR2 FYNNEI. CDR3 in amino acids: CASNNPLADSYEQYF. The CDR3, as DNA: TGTGCCAGCAATAATCCTCTAGCGGACTCCTACGAGCAGTACTTC.

In its sample, this clone was seen once. The chain employs TRBV7-2 and TRBJ1-5; D remains unclear. The CDR3 has 15 amino acids. Germline V gives CDR1 SGHTA, CDR2 FQGNSA. Trimming left V 1 base short and J 6 bases short, with 13 bases between. The CDR3 DNA is TGTGCCAGCAGCTTAGAATCATTGGGGTTTCAGCCCCAGCATTTT. Translation gives CASSLESLGFQPQHF.

This sequence joins TRBV14 and TRBJ2-7; TRBD1 aligns across 7 bases. Per the germline V gene, CDR1 is SGHDN and CDR2 is FVKESK. V gave up 4 bases and J gave up 2 bases; unmatched junction bases: 5. CDR3 size: 14 residues. CDR3 sequence (DNA): TGTGCCAGCAGCCTACCGGGACAGCCCTACGAGCAGTACTTC. Translated, it gives CASSLPGQPYEQYF.

CDR3 amino acids: CASNNPGQGSYEQYF. In nucleotides, the CDR3 is TGTGCCAGCAATAATCCGGGACAGGGGTCCTACGAGCAGTACTTC. This chain connects TRBV9 to TRBJ2-7; 10 nucleotides agree with TRBD1. The trim removed 6 bases at V and 1 base at J, leaving 7 bases unmatched. CDR3 size: 15 residues. The V gene's germline CDR1 is SGDLS and CDR2 YYNGEE.

J is TRBJ2-1 and V is TRBV19; tentative D call: TRBD2 (6 bases). The germline CDR1 and CDR2 sequences are LNHDA and SQIVND (reference sequence). CDR3 size: 15 residues. V dropped 6 bases and J dropped 0 bases, with 12 bases sitting between them. The CDR3 DNA reads TGTGCCAGTAGGCCTAGCGCAAGCTCCTACAATGAGCAGTTCTTC. The encoded protein is CASRPSASSYNEQFF.

The V call is TRBV4-2, the J call TRBJ2-7; D might be TRBD1 or TRBD2, each matching 5 bases. This CDR3 has 15 residues. Germline CDR1 is LGHNA and CDR2 is YNFKEQ. V was shortened by 4 bases and J by 3 bases, with 16 bases between the two germline ends. The CDR3 is CASSRVGERLYEQYF. In nucleotides, the CDR3 is TGTGCCAGCAGCCGGGTGGGGGAGCGGCTCTACGAGCAGTACTTC.

This chain joins TRBV6-5 and TRBJ2-1, with D possibly being TRBD2 (5 bases). Trimming took 2 bases from V and 9 from J, leaving 8 bases between them. The CDR3 totals 12 residues. Germline V gene data show CDR1 as MNHEY and CDR2 as SVGAGI. CDR3 in amino acids: CASSYPAGEQFF. DNA of the CDR3: TGTGCCAGCAGTTACCCCGCGGGTGAGCAGTTCTTC.

The chain couples TRBV9 to TRBJ1-1; D remains unclear. The V end lost 4 bases, the J end lost 6 bases, and 13 bases lay between the germline ends. This CDR3 spans 13 amino acids. The germline gives CDR1 SGDLS, CDR2 YYNGEE. CDR3 nucleotides: TGTGCCAGCAGCCTGGGTGGCGGTTCTGAAGCTTTCTTT. Residues: CASSLGGGSEAFF.

The V call is TRBV9, the J call TRBJ2-7; 11 nucleotides line up with TRBD2. CDR1 is SGDLS and CDR2 is YYNGEE in the germline V gene. The CDR3 has 15 residues. V shed 4 bases and J 5 bases; nucleotides not matched to a gene: 8. CDR3 residues: CASSPTGTSGHEQYF. Written as DNA, the CDR3 is TGTGCCAGCAGCCCTACCGGGACTAGCGGCCACGAGCAGTACTTC.

J is TRBJ2-2 and V is TRBV10-2; no clear D gene. CDR3 size: 13 residues. Germline V gene data show CDR1 as WSHSY and CDR2 as SAAADI. Trimming left V 7 bases short and J 1 base short, with 7 bases between. CDR3 in DNA: TGCGCCAGCACGACGGTGAACACCGGGGAGCTGTTTTTT. Encoded protein: CASTTVNTGELFF.

This chain uses TRBV5-8 with TRBJ1-2; 9 bases are shared with TRBD1. Trimming cost V 0 bases and J 3 bases; bases outside gene matches: 0. Per germline, CDR1 SGHTS and CDR2 YDEGEE. This CDR3 has 14 amino acids. CDR3 coding DNA: TGTGCCAGCAGCTTGGGGGACAGGGACTATGGCTACACCTTC. Its protein is CASSLGDRDYGYTF.

The CDR3 is CASSLAGSNTGELFF. CDR3 DNA sequence: TGTGCCAGCAGTTTGGCGGGCAGCAACACCGGGGAGCTGTTTTTT. The V call is TRBV28, the J call TRBJ2-2; D may be TRBD2 (5 bases). Trimming pared 3 bases from V and 2 bases from J, leaving 10 bases between. The CDR3 spans 15 residues. CDR1 and CDR2 (germline): MDHEN, SYDVKM.

This sequence joins TRBV29-1 and TRBJ2-7; no firm D call. The length of the CDR3 is 12 residues. Germline-derived CDR1 and CDR2 are SQVTM and ANQGSEA. Trimming shortened V by 0 bases and J by 7 bases, and 10 bases separated the two germline ends. The CDR3 spells CSVEDPGWEQYF. The CDR3, as DNA: TGCAGCGTTGAAGATCCCGGGTGGGAGCAGTACTTC.

The chain has TRBV11-2 and TRBJ2-3; D call uncertain. CDR1 SGHAT and CDR2 FQNNGV come from the germline V gene. The V end was cut by 0 bases, the J end by 0 bases, with 7 bases between. This CDR3 is 15 amino acids long. The CDR3 nucleotides read TGTGCCAGCAGCTTAGAGATAATTAGCACAGATACGCAGTATTTT. It yields the protein CASSLEIISTDTQYF.

The CDR3 nucleotides are TGTGCCAGCAGTTCGGTCGGAGAAGCGGGAGGAGTTAACATTCAGTACTTC. Protein: CASSSVGEAGGVNIQYF. This sequence joins TRBV28 and TRBJ2-4, with 9 nucleotides matching TRBD2. Germline CDR1 reads MDHEN; CDR2 reads SYDVKM. The CDR3 runs to 17 residues. The J segment lost 7 bases and the V segment lost 4 bases, leaving 14 bases of the junction unmatched. Filled out from reference TRBV28 and TRBJ2-4, the complete variable domain reads DVKVTQSSRYLVKRTGEKVFLECVQDMDHENMFWYRQDPGLGLRLIYFSYDVKMKEKGDIPEGYSVSREKKERFSLILESASTNQTSMYLCASSSVGEAGGVNIQYFGAGTRLSVL.

The J gene is TRBJ2-1, the V gene TRBV6-6; D gene unclear. With 6 bases removed from V and 0 bases from J, the gap between germline ends came to 12 bases. CDR3 length: 15 residues. Germline CDR1 reads MNHNY; CDR2 reads SVGAGI (reference sequence). The CDR3 sequence is CASRLFSSSYNEQFF. The CDR3 DNA reads TGTGCCAGCAGGCTTTTCTCAAGCTCCTACAATGAGCAGTTCTTC.

This clone occurred once. The chain uses TRBV5-8 and TRBJ2-5; D is uncertain. Deletions cut 1 base from V and 5 bases from J, with 12 bases between. CDR3 length: 14 amino acids. Germline lookup yields CDR1 SGHTS and CDR2 YDEGEE. CDR3 nucleotides: TGTGCCAGCAGCTTGCGGAGAGGCCGGGAGACCCAGTACTTC. Its translation: CASSLRRGRETQYF.

The gene calls are TRBV27 and TRBJ1-2; no firm D call. The V gene lost 3 bases and the J gene lost 0 bases, with 11 bases spanning the gap. The CDR3 runs to 15 residues. Germline lookup yields CDR1 MNHEY and CDR2 SMNVEV (reference sequence). The CDR3 here is CASSLLAASNYGYTF. The DNA of the CDR3 is TGTGCCAGCAGTTTGCTGGCAGCCTCTAACTATGGCTACACCTTC.

This chain links TRBV19 with TRBJ2-7, with D possibly TRBD1 on 6 matching bases. This CDR3 contains 13 residues. CDR1 and CDR2 from the germline V gene are LNHDA and SQIVND (reference sequence). Trimming shortened V by 5 bases and J by 2 bases, and 10 bases separated the two germline ends. CDR3 residues: CASSLQGTYEQYF. The CDR3 DNA reads as TGTGCCAGTAGTTTACAGGGAACCTACGAGCAGTACTTC. Full variable domain (outside the CDR3, taken from reference TRBV19 and TRBJ2-7): DGGITQSPKYLFRKEGQNVTLSCEQNLNHDAMYWYRQDPGQGLRLIYYSQIVNDFQKGDIAEGYSVSREKKESFPLTVTSAQKNPTAFYLCASSLQGTYEQYFGPGTRLTVT.

The rearrangement uses TRBV4-1 and TRBJ1-3, with TRBD1 as a possible D gene (5 bases). This CDR3 comprises 13 residues. Germline V CDR1 and CDR2: MGHRA, YSYEKL. V shed 3 bases and J shed 9 bases, with 12 bases lying between them. In DNA form, the CDR3 reads TGCGCCAGCAGCCACCCAGGGCCTGGCACCATATATTTT. Translation: CASSHPGPGTIYF.

This sequence joins TRBV19 and TRBJ1-4; D is uncertain. The germline gives CDR1 LNHDA, CDR2 SQIVND (reference sequence). The CDR3 is made up of 13 amino acids. V lost 2 bases and J 5 bases, leaving 6 bases between the germline ends. The CDR3 coding sequence is TGTGCCAGTAGTATAATTAGGAATGAAAAACTGTTTTTT. Its translation: CASSIIRNEKLFF.

V gene TRBV4-1 combines with J gene TRBJ1-5; tentative D call: TRBD1 (5 bases). From germline, CDR1 is MGHRA and CDR2 YSYEKL. The CDR3 has 15 amino acids. V lost 3 bases to trimming and J lost 4 bases, with 13 bases between them. The CDR3 nucleotides read TGCGCCAGCAGCCATGAGGAGAGGGGAAATCAGCCCCAGCATTTT. Encoded protein: CASSHEERGNQPQHF.

In this sample, this clone turned up a few times. The chain has TRBV4-1 and TRBJ1-5, with 7 bases matching TRBD1. The length of the CDR3 is 15 residues. J lost 3 bases, V lost 4 bases, and 6 bases had no gene match. CDR1 and CDR2 (germline): MGHRA, YSYEKL. The CDR3 protein is CASSLADRANQPQHF. For the CDR3, the DNA is TGCGCCAGCAGCCTCGCCGACAGGGCCAATCAGCCCCAGCATTTT.

The CDR3 spells CASSQPGDRDPYGYTF. The DNA of the CDR3 is TGCGCCAGCAGCCAACCAGGGGACAGGGACCCCTATGGCTACACCTTC. The rearrangement joins TRBV4-1 to TRBJ1-2; 9 bases are a match to TRBD1. The CDR3 covers 16 residues. Germline CDR1 reads MGHRA; CDR2 reads YSYEKL. The trim removed 2 bases at V and 4 bases at J, leaving 8 bases unmatched.

The rearrangement links TRBV9 to TRBJ1-4; TRBD1 aligns across 9 bases. Looked up from germline, CDR1 is SGDLS and CDR2 is YYNGEE. CDR3 length: 15 residues. V lost 0 bases and J lost 6; bases outside the gene matches: 3. CDR3 coding DNA: TGTGCCAGCAGCGTAGAGGGACAGGGAGATGAAAAACTGTTTTTT. Translation gives CASSVEGQGDEKLFF. Drawing the rest from reference TRBV9 and TRBJ1-4, the complete variable domain is DSGVTQTPKHLITATGQRVTLRCSPRSGDLSVYWYQQSLDQGLQFLIQYYNGEERAKGNILERFSAQQFPDLHSELNLSSLELGDSALYFCASSVEGQGDEKLFFGSGTQLSVL.

V gene TRBV19 combines with J gene TRBJ2-1; the match to TRBD2 covers 8 bases. V shed 5 bases and J 0 bases; nucleotides not matched to a gene: 3. The CDR3 extends over 15 amino acids. Germline CDR1 reads LNHDA; CDR2 reads SQIVND (reference sequence). This CDR3 is CASSLSGNSYNEQFF. The CDR3 coding sequence is TGTGCCAGTAGTCTTAGCGGGAACTCCTACAATGAGCAGTTCTTC.

The chain recombines TRBV5-6 with TRBJ1-3; D remains unclear. Deletions cut 7 bases from V and 4 bases from J, with 6 bases between. This CDR3 spans 11 amino acids. Germline V gene lookup returns CDR1 SGHDT and CDR2 YYEEEE. The CDR3 is CASALGNTIYF. CDR3 nucleotides: TGTGCCAGCGCCCTGGGAAACACCATATATTTT.

The chain joins TRBV19 to TRBJ2-2; 7 bases fit TRBD1. From germline, CDR1 is LNHDA and CDR2 SQIVND (reference sequence). The CDR3 extends over 14 amino acids. With V trimmed by 4 bases and J by 4 bases, 3 bases remained unmatched. The CDR3 protein is CASSRGQLTGELFF. CDR3 nucleotides: TGTGCCAGTAGTAGGGGACAGCTCACCGGGGAGCTGTTTTTT.